A selection of T cell receptor beta chains follows, all from one sample in a study of T-cell reconstitution after alpha-beta-depleted transplantation in children. Using its own MiXCR run on the PCR reads, TCRdb lists one record per CDR3 protein. The sample includes about 540,000 distinct CDR3 sequences, approximately 20% of them seen just once. This sample comprised PBMCs from the stem cell graft donor, obtained from the stem cell graft. The source of these receptors is a human donor who donated a stem cell graft to a child with acute lymphoblastic leukemia. The CDR3 runs from the conserved cysteine through the conserved F or W. The D gene is left open where the match is weak. Rows give clone size only sometimes, using once, few, many, or a class for an expanded clone.

size: -
V: TRBV15
D: TRBD2
J: TRBJ2-7
DNA: TGTGCCACCAGCAGAGAGGCGGGAGTGACCTACGAGCAGTACTTC
CDR3: CATSREAGVTYEQYF

size: few
V: TRBV20-1
D: -
J: TRBJ1-1
DNA: TGCAGTGCTATTCTCGAGACACAAAGCCTGAACACTGAAGCTTTCTTT
CDR3: CSAILETQSLNTEAFF

size: -
V: TRBV5-4
D: TRBD2
J: TRBJ2-4
DNA: TGTGCCAGCAGCCCTAGCGGGGCCCGCAAAAACATTCAGTACTTC
CDR3: CASSPSGARKNIQYF

size: -
V: TRBV5-1
D: -
J: TRBJ2-1
DNA: TGCGCCAGCAGCTTGGTGGGTGTAGGACAGCTCTACAATGAGCAGTTCTTC
CDR3: CASSLVGVGQLYNEQFF

size: -
V: TRBV4-1
D: -
J: TRBJ1-5
DNA: TGCGCCAGCAGCCAAGATCATCTTGGGGGAAGCAATCAGCCCCAGCATTTT
CDR3: CASSQDHLGGSNQPQHF

size: -
V: TRBV3-1
D: -
J: TRBJ2-7
DNA: TGTGCCAGCAGCCGGAGACAGGGAGGTTCCTACGAGCAGTACTTC
CDR3: CASSRRQGGSYEQYF

size: few
V: TRBV13
D: TRBD1
J: TRBJ2-7
DNA: TGTGCCAGCAGCTCCAGTCCGGGACAGAGACGATACGAGCAGTACTTC
CDR3: CASSSSPGQRRYEQYF

size: few
V: TRBV27
D: -
J: TRBJ2-1
DNA: TGTGCCAGCAGTGTTAACCGGGCCCCCAATGAGCAGTTCTTC
CDR3: CASSVNRAPNEQFF

size: few
V: TRBV15
D: TRBD2
J: TRBJ2-5
DNA: TGTGCCACCAGTCCCGTAGCGGGAGGTCAAGAGACCCAGTACTTC
CDR3: CATSPVAGGQETQYF

size: few
V: TRBV3-1
D: -
J: TRBJ2-3
DNA: TGTGCCAGCAGTAGTAACAGTCCGGATACGCAGTATTTT
CDR3: CASSSNSPDTQYF

size: few
V: TRBV5-1
D: TRBD2
J: TRBJ2-2
DNA: TGCGCCAGCAGCGGCGGGACTAGCGGGAGCAAGGCTCAGCTCACCGGGGAGCTGTTTTTT
CDR3: CASSGGTSGSKAQLTGELFF

size: -
V: TRBV2
D: -
J: TRBJ2-1
DNA: TGTGCCAGCGAGAGCTCCTACAATGAGCAGTTCTTC
CDR3: CASESSYNEQFF

size: -
V: TRBV4-2
D: TRBD2
J: TRBJ2-4
DNA: TGTGCCAGCAGCCAGTATGGGCTAGCGGGTAGGCTAGCCAAAAACATTCAGTACTTC
CDR3: CASSQYGLAGRLAKNIQYF

size: -
V: TRBV19
D: TRBD1
J: TRBJ2-7
DNA: TGTGCCAGTAGTAGGCCGGGACAGGCTTCCTACGAGCAGTACTTC
CDR3: CASSRPGQASYEQYF

size: many
V: TRBV6-5
D: -
J: TRBJ2-7
DNA: TGTGCCAGCAGTTTTTCCGGGTACCTCTCCTACGAGCAGTACTTC
CDR3: CASSFSGYLSYEQYF

size: -
V: TRBV20-1
D: -
J: TRBJ2-5
DNA: TGCAGTGCCGGGCGTTTAGGGGGGGAAGAGACCCAGTACTTC
CDR3: CSAGRLGGEETQYF

size: few
V: TRBV6-1
D: TRBD2
J: TRBJ2-2
DNA: TGTGCCAGCGAACTAGCGGGAGGCACCGGGGAGCTGTTTTTT
CDR3: CASELAGGTGELFF

size: few
V: TRBV29-1
D: TRBD2
J: TRBJ2-2
DNA: TGCAGCGTTGAGCAGTTTCGGGAAAGGACTAGCGGGAGGAGGGGCGGGGAGCTGTTTTTT
CDR3: CSVEQFRERTSGRRGGELFF

size: few
V: TRBV5-1
D: TRBD1
J: TRBJ1-1
DNA: TGCGCCAGCAGCTTGTCGGGGACAGGAGTTTTCGGAACTGAAGCTTTCTTT
CDR3: CASSLSGTGVFGTEAFF

size: -
V: TRBV9
D: -
J: TRBJ2-3
DNA: TGTGCCAGCAGCGTAGCTGTGTCCCCCGCGGATACGCAGTATTTT
CDR3: CASSVAVSPADTQYF

size: -
V: TRBV4-1
D: -
J: TRBJ2-7
DNA: TGCGCCAGCAGCCAGGCAGGGAATCTCGGGTACGAGCAGTACTTC
CDR3: CASSQAGNLGYEQYF

size: few
V: TRBV20-1
D: TRBD2
J: TRBJ2-3
DNA: TGCAGTGCTAGCTCGGGAGGGCCCGCAGATACGCAGTATTTT
CDR3: CSASSGGPADTQYF

size: few
V: TRBV27
D: TRBD1
J: TRBJ1-2
DNA: TGTGCCAGCAGTCTCGGGACAGGGAAAGACTACACCTTC
CDR3: CASSLGTGKDYTF

size: few
V: TRBV10-3
D: -
J: TRBJ1-2
DNA: TGTGCCATCACCAGGACCAACGGCTACACCTTC
CDR3: CAITRTNGYTF

size: -
V: TRBV7-9
D: TRBD2
J: TRBJ2-7
DNA: TGTGCCAGCAGTCTAGCGGTACTCTCCTACGAGCAGTACTTC
CDR3: CASSLAVLSYEQYF

size: -
V: TRBV12-3/TRBV12-4
D: -
J: TRBJ1-6
DNA: TGTGCCAGCAGTTGGGGCGGTTATAATTCACCCCTCCACTTT
CDR3: CASSWGGYNSPLHF

size: few
V: TRBV5-6
D: -
J: TRBJ2-7
DNA: TGTGCCAGCAGCGCCCCGGGCGACAAATACGACTACGAGCAGTACTTC
CDR3: CASSAPGDKYDYEQYF

size: -
V: TRBV10-3
D: -
J: TRBJ2-3
DNA: TGTGCCATCAAGACGAGTCGGGGCCCCGCAGATACGCAGTATTTT
CDR3: CAIKTSRGPADTQYF

size: -
V: TRBV6-5
D: -
J: TRBJ1-1
DNA: TGTGCCAGCAGTTATCTCTATAGACCCACGAACACTGAAGCTTTCTTT
CDR3: CASSYLYRPTNTEAFF

size: once
V: TRBV12-3/TRBV12-4
D: TRBD1
J: TRBJ2-5
DNA: TGTGCCAGCAATTCGCTGACAGGGGGCATGCGAAAGACCCAGTACTTC
CDR3: CASNSLTGGMRKTQYF

size: -
V: TRBV6-2/TRBV6-3
D: TRBD2
J: TRBJ2-3
DNA: TGTGCCAGCAGTTACGGACTAGCGCTAACAGATACGCAGTATTTT
CDR3: CASSYGLALTDTQYF

size: few
V: TRBV5-1
D: -
J: TRBJ1-1
DNA: TGCGCCAGCAGCTCCATCGCGGGGATCATAGGCGAAGCTTTCTTT
CDR3: CASSSIAGIIGEAFF

size: -
V: TRBV12-3/TRBV12-4
D: -
J: TRBJ2-2
DNA: TGTGCCAGCAGTCTCTCTGGGTCATACACCGGGGAGCTGTTTTTT
CDR3: CASSLSGSYTGELFF